This T cell receptor (beta chain) was retrieved from a study of blood T cell repertoires in COVID-19. There are 12 residues in the CDR3. V dropped 0 bases and J dropped 10 bases, with 10 bases sitting between them. CDR1 and CDR2 (germline): SGDLS, YYNGEE. Sequenced by immunoSEQ multiplex PCR; TCRdb stores in-frame clones only, minus some. In the table there are under 85,000 clones, approximately 90% of which are singletons. Source material: peripheral blood. The sequence was obtained from a man between 65 and 85 years old with active or convalescent COVID-19. The chain links TRBV9 to TRBJ1-2, with D uncertain. The CDR3 nucleotides are TGTGCCAGCAGCGTAGGGTCAAGCGCCTACACCTTC. This encodes CASSVGSSAYTF.